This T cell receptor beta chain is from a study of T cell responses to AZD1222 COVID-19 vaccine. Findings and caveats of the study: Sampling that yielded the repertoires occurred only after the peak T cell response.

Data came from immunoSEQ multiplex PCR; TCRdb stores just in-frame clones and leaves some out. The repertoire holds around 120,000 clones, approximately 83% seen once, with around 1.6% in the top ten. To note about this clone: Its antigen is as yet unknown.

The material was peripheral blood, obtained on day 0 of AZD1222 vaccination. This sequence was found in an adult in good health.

The CDR3 bases are TGTGCCAGCAGTGAAGCGTGGGCGGGCCCCATGAACACTGAAGCTTTCTTT. It yields the protein CASSEAWAGPMNTEAFF. The chain carries TRBV6-1 and TRBJ1-1; D remains unclear. Germline CDR1 reads MNHNS; CDR2 reads SASEGT. This CDR3 is 17 amino acids long. V was pared by 0 bases and J by 0 bases, with 14 bases between.